The clone carrying this T cell receptor (beta chain) was counted a few times. Its specificity is not known. This entry belongs to a study of response to subunit inactivated influenza vaccine. Each CDR3 protein gets one entry after TCRdb re-called the RT-PCR reads with MiXCR. The table has 560,000 or so distinct CDR3 sequences, less than 10% seen once. Study-level results: Seasonal influenza vaccination, on each occasion, was suggested by the authors to recruit few new T cells.

V trimming: 0 bases; J trimming: 2 bases; junction bases outside the gene matches: 10. This CDR3 comprises 19 residues. CDR1 SGHDT and CDR2 YYEEEE come from the germline V gene. This clonotype was sampled from a man aged 45 to 75 who received an inactivated influenza vaccine. The input for sequencing was PBMCs from blood, taken roughly 24 months after vaccination. The chain is built from TRBV5-6 and TRBJ2-3; 12 bases are shared with TRBD2. For the CDR3, the DNA is TGTGCCAGCAGCTTGGCTAGCGGGGGGGCCAAGGACTTCACAGATACGCAGTATTTT. Residues: CASSLASGGAKDFTDTQYF.